This entry lists 20 T cell receptor beta chains sequenced from one sample in a study of spatial heterogeneity in lung cancer. Described time point: blood at routine non-recurrence follow-up after resection. TCRdb used MiXCR to reprocess the 5' RACE reads, holding one entry per CDR3 protein. The repertoire includes 20,000 or so distinct CDR3 sequences, 9% to 10% of them detected once, and 36% sits in the top ten. The sample was PBMCs, taken at follow-up. The receptors were sampled from a female donor with early-stage non-small cell lung cancer.

This rearrangement joins TRBV20-1 to TRBJ1-5, with D possibly TRBD1 on 5 matching bases. Germline V lookup: CDR1 DFQATT, CDR2 SNEGSKA (reference sequence). CDR3 size: 13 residues. V was trimmed by 3 bases and J by 3 bases, leaving 9 bases between them. The CDR3 region has the DNA TGCAGTGCTAGGGGACGGACCAATCAGCCCCAGCATTTT. Its protein is CSARGRTNQPQHF.

This clonotype was counted many times. The chain recombines TRBV6-6 with TRBJ1-6; the D gene is possibly TRBD1 (5 bases). The CDR3 is made up of 17 amino acids. Trimming stripped 0 bases from V and 7 bases from J, with 16 bases between. Germline V gene lookup returns CDR1 MNHNY and CDR2 SVGAGI (reference sequence). In nucleotides, the CDR3 is TGTGCCAGCAGTTACTCCGGAGGTCAGGGACGGAATTCACCCCTCCACTTT. Translation: CASSYSGGQGRNSPLHF.

The sample holds many counts of this clonotype. The junction departs from the called germline gene at one end, perhaps through a read error. The genes are TRBV7-9 and TRBJ1-1; the D gene is possibly TRBD1 (5 bases). The CDR3 spans 12 residues. CDR1 and CDR2 from the germline V gene are SEHNR and FQNEAQ (reference sequence). The CDR3 DNA is TGTGCCAGCGCCGTACAGGTACGGACTCGGGACTTT. Protein sequence: CASAVQVRTRDF. Supplemented by reference TRBV7-9 and TRBJ1-1, the full variable domain reads DTGVSQNPRHKITKRGQNVTFRCDPISEHNRLYWYRQTLGQGPEFLTYFQNEAQLEKSRLLSDRFSAERPKGSFSTLEIQRTEQGDSAMYLCASAVQVRTRDFGQGTRLTVV.

This clonotype was recorded at least ten times. V and J are TRBV29-1 and TRBJ2-1, with D unclear. Germline CDR1 reads SQVTM; CDR2 reads ANQGSEA. Trimming pared 3 bases from V and 2 bases from J, leaving 8 bases between. CDR3 size: 13 residues. This CDR3 reads CSVELRTYNEQFF. The CDR3 coding sequence is TGCAGCGTTGAGCTGCGGACCTACAATGAGCAGTTCTTC.

This clonotype was observed many times. The chain joins TRBV9 to TRBJ1-1, with 9 bases identical to TRBD1. Germline values: CDR1 SGDLS, CDR2 YYNGEE. The CDR3 loop spans 14 amino acids. With 0 bases clipped from V and 7 bases from J, the junction kept 4 bases outside the gene matches. CDR3 amino acids: CASSVEGTGIEAFF. CDR3 sequence (DNA): TGTGCCAGCAGCGTAGAAGGGACAGGGATTGAAGCTTTCTTT. Based on the CDR3 plus reference TRBV9 and TRBJ1-1, the full variable domain is DSGVTQTPKHLITATGQRVTLRCSPRSGDLSVYWYQQSLDQGLQFLIQYYNGEERAKGNILERFSAQQFPDLHSELNLSSLELGDSALYFCASSVEGTGIEAFFGQGTRLTVV.

The table lists this clonotype with a few counts. The chain recombines TRBV5-4 with TRBJ2-7, with 13 bases fitting TRBD2. Germline CDR1 SGHNT, CDR2 YYREEE (reference sequence). Trimming took 4 bases from V and 6 from J; bases not matched to a gene: 10. The CDR3 is made up of 16 amino acids. The CDR3 loop is CASSEGLAGVAPEQYF. The CDR3 nucleotides read TGTGCCAGCAGCGAAGGACTAGCGGGAGTGGCCCCCGAGCAGTACTTC.

Many counts were recorded for this clonotype. The rearrangement uses TRBV5-1 and TRBJ1-2; D might be TRBD1 (5 bases). Trimming removed 4 bases from V and 3 bases from J, with 10 bases in between. Germline V gene lookup returns CDR1 SGHRS and CDR2 YFSETQ. The CDR3 has 13 residues. CDR3 nucleotide sequence: TGCGCCAGCAGCACCGGACAAGACTATGGCTACACCTTC. It codes for CASSTGQDYGYTF.

This clonotype was seen at least ten times. This rearrangement joins TRBV5-1 to TRBJ2-3; a possible D gene is TRBD1 (6 bases). Trimming shortened V by 4 bases and J by 6 bases, and 18 bases separated the two germline ends. CDR1 is SGHRS, CDR2 YFSETQ, per germline. This CDR3 comprises 15 residues. CDR3 DNA: TGCGCCAGCAGCGGAACCAGGGGCCAGGTGGATACGCAGTATTTT. This translates into CASSGTRGQVDTQYF.

Turning to this clonotype: A much larger clone differs from this one at a single base, so this may be a read error. This rearrangement joins TRBV29-1 to TRBJ2-5; unclear D gene. CDR1 is SQVTM, CDR2 ANQGSEA, per germline. The length of the CDR3 is 13 residues. Trimming left V 6 bases short and J 3 bases short, with 14 bases between. CDR3 amino acids: CSVGRVRKETQYF. In DNA, the CDR3 is TGCAGCGTGGGCCGGGTCAGAAAAGAGACCCAGTACTTC.

This clonotype was observed many times. This chain joins TRBV28 and TRBJ2-2; possibly TRBD2 for D (7 bases). Germline V gives CDR1 MDHEN, CDR2 SYDVKM. V was shortened by 7 bases and J by 3 bases, with 15 bases between the two germline ends. This CDR3 has 15 amino acids. The CDR3 sequence is CASTLGGADTGELFF. CDR3 bases: TGTGCCAGCACCCTGGGGGGGGCAGACACCGGGGAGCTGTTTTTT.

This clonotype was seen at least ten times. This chain uses TRBV7-2 with TRBJ2-3, with TRBD2 matching 9 bases. CDR3 length equals 17 residues. Germline loops: CDR1 SGHTA, CDR2 FQGNSA. The trim removed 1 base at V and 0 bases at J, leaving 5 bases unmatched. The CDR3 here is CASSLGATSGSTDTQYF. CDR3 DNA: TGTGCCAGCAGCTTAGGAGCGACTAGCGGTAGCACAGATACGCAGTATTTT.

This clonotype was picked up many times. This chain connects TRBV2 to TRBJ2-5; D remains unclear. Germline loops: CDR1 SNHLY, CDR2 FYNNEI. V lost 6 bases to trimming and J lost 2 bases, with 13 bases between them. The CDR3 length is 14 residues. CDR3 bases: TGTGCCAGCAGAGGAAATAGTCTTCAAGAGACCCAGTACTTC. Protein sequence: CASRGNSLQETQYF.

This clonotype was observed a handful of times. The genes are TRBV5-1 and TRBJ1-2; D call uncertain. Per the germline V gene, CDR1 is SGHRS and CDR2 is YFSETQ. This CDR3 comprises 14 residues. Trimming left V 0 bases short and J 4 bases short, with 10 bases between. This chain's CDR3 is CASSLGEGSYGYTF. The CDR3, as DNA: TGCGCCAGCAGCTTGGGAGAGGGAAGCTATGGCTACACCTTC. Variable domain in full (rest from reference TRBV5-1 and TRBJ1-2): KAGVTQTPRYLIKTRGQQVTLSCSPISGHRSVSWYQQTPGQGLQFLFEYFSETQRNKGNFPGRFSGRQFSNSRSEMNVSTLELGDSALYLCASSLGEGSYGYTFGSGTRLTVV.

This clonotype was seen at least ten times. This sequence joins TRBV7-3 and TRBJ2-3, with 7 bases identical to TRBD2. This CDR3 comprises 14 residues. Germline values: CDR1 SGHTA, CDR2 FQGTGA. J lost 7 bases, V lost 5 bases, and 9 bases had no gene match. CDR3 DNA sequence: TGTGCCAGCAGCCTGGGCGGGAGAGAGAATACGCAGTATTTT. Amino acid sequence: CASSLGGRENTQYF.

This clonotype was seen at least ten times. V is TRBV20-1 and J is TRBJ1-2; no definite D call. CDR3 length equals 10 residues. V lost 3 bases and J lost 10, with 9 bases in between. Germline V gene data show CDR1 as DFQATT and CDR2 as SNEGSKA (reference sequence). CDR3 in DNA: TGCAGTGCTAGTGGATATTCCTACACCTTC. Its protein is CSASGYSYTF.

V usage is TRBV20-1 and J usage is TRBJ2-5, with 8 nucleotides matching TRBD1. The CDR3 spans 18 residues. V shed 3 bases and J 7 bases; nucleotides not matched to a gene: 22. CDR1 and CDR2 (germline): DFQATT, SNEGSKA (reference sequence). The CDR3 is CSASPGQVSGTGVRTQYF. Written as DNA, the CDR3 is TGCAGTGCTAGCCCGGGACAGGTTAGCGGCACAGGGGTTCGGACCCAGTACTTC.

The sample holds many counts of this clonotype. The chain is built from TRBV7-9 and TRBJ2-4; 9 bases match TRBD1. The CDR3 has 16 amino acids. Trimming at V came to 5 bases and at J to 0 bases, leaving 5 bases not matched to a gene. Per germline, CDR1 SEHNR and CDR2 FQNEAQ (reference sequence). CDR3 DNA sequence: TGTGCCAGCAGCCTCGGACAGGGGCTAGCCAAAAACATTCAGTACTTC. It specifies CASSLGQGLAKNIQYF.

The rearrangement links TRBV3-1 to TRBJ2-7, with a possible D match to TRBD2 (6 bases). The V gene lost 1 base and the J gene lost 1 base, with 17 bases spanning the gap. The V gene's germline CDR1 is LGHDT and CDR2 YNNKEL (reference sequence). CDR3 length equals 17 residues. The CDR3 region is CASSQAPPGVLSYEQYF. CDR3 sequence (DNA): TGTGCCAGCAGCCAAGCGCCTCCGGGAGTCTTGTCCTACGAGCAGTACTTC.

This clonotype was found many times. The chain has TRBV12-3 or TRBV12-4 and TRBJ1-2; 7 bases match TRBD1. CDR3 length: 13 residues. The V and J ends lost 5 bases and 4 bases, in that order; junction bases with no gene match: 4. In DNA, the CDR3 is TGTGCCAGCAGTGCGGGACAGTCCTATGGCTACACCTTC. Translating it yields CASSAGQSYGYTF.

The CDR3 spells CASSLASEAGELFF. DNA of the CDR3: TGCGCCAGCAGCTTAGCGAGCGAAGCCGGGGAGCTGTTTTTT. The chain has TRBV5-1 and TRBJ2-2; D unclear. Germline lookup yields CDR1 SGHRS and CDR2 YFSETQ. With 2 bases removed from V and 6 bases from J, the gap between germline ends came to 11 bases. The CDR3 is 14 residues long.